These T cell receptor beta chains were read from a single sample in a study of cytomegalovirus exposure and HLA in healthy donors. Assay used: immunoSEQ multiplex PCR; TCRdb lists only in-frame clones, some missing. The table records approximately 150,000 clones, approximately 79% of them present only once. The sequenced sample consisted of PBMCs. The receptors derive from a woman between 25 and 40 years old in good health and CMV-seronegative. The CDR3 runs from the conserved cysteine through the conserved F or W. Each record gives: V gene, clone size, CDR3 protein. Size is omitted from some rows. Given values are once, few, many or a class for expanded clones.

TRBV19 | NA | CASSPVSTDTQYF
TRBV9 | NA | CASSVARGTGQGDIDYGYTF
TRBV25-1 | NA | CASKEGSGNTIYF
TRBV5-1 | NA | CASSTGQATNTGELFF
TRBV2 | NA | CASSLPDQETQYF
TRBV5-6 | NA | CASSRGAGNTIYF
TRBV10-3 | NA | CAISEAAGGYTEAFF
TRBV9 | NA | CASSVGIAGNTGELFF
TRBV2 | few | CASSAVTNQETQYF
TRBV5-6 | NA | CASSLTGWGRQETQYF
TRBV5-4 | many | CASSPGTSGDSYEQYF
TRBV6-5 | once | CASSYKRQGETYEQYF
TRBV7-9 | NA | CASSSRDRGETQYF
TRBV2 | NA | CASSSRGRVYYGYTF
TRBV6-1 | NA | CASSEAGSQETQYF
TRBV4-2 | NA | CASSQGSGNLYNEQFF
TRBV5-1 | NA | CASSSLAGGQETQYF
TRBV30 | NA | CAFNRGTGVSPLHF